The next 31 T cell receptor beta chains were all read from a single sample in a study of cytomegalovirus exposure and HLA in healthy donors (dated by TCRdb to 2017 to 2019). The method was the immunoSEQ multiplex PCR assay. For the multiplex PCR, a mixture combining 60 forward primers for TCR Vbeta segments and 13 reverse primers for TCR Jbeta segments was used. TCRdb re-hosts the immuneACCESS table, in-frame sequences only. Its copies lack some clones; in the studies checked, an unresolved V gene accounts for under half of them, and the cause for the rest is not known. The table for this sample lists 150,000 to 200,000 clones; about three quarters of them were counted only once. The ten biggest clones cover 3.7% of the sample. The sample taken for sequencing was PBMCs. These receptors were taken from a woman aged 55 to 70 in good health and CMV-seropositive.

This clone was detected once. An end of the junction differs from the germline gene, which may be a read error. CDR3 in amino acids: CPRDRGPDNSNQPQHF. The CDR3 bases are TGTCCCAGGGACAGGGGGCCGGATAATAGCAATCAGCCCCAGCATTTT. This chain links TRBV6-4 with TRBJ1-5; 12 bases are a match to TRBD1. CDR1 MRHNA and CDR2 SNTAGT come from the germline V gene. The CDR3 spans 16 residues.

The J gene is TRBJ2-1, the V gene TRBV15; tentatively, D is TRBD2 (6 bases). The CDR3 has 14 amino acids. Between the trimmed V and J ends, which lost 5 bases and 1 base, there was a span of 9 bases. CDR1 and CDR2 (germline): LNHNV, YYDKDF (reference sequence). CDR3 nucleotide sequence: TGTGCCACCAGCGGAGGGGCGTCCTACAATGAGCAGTTCTTC. It is translated as CATSGGASYNEQFF.

The chain joins TRBV2 to TRBJ1-5, with D maybe TRBD1 (6 bases). Looked up from germline, CDR1 is SNHLY and CDR2 is FYNNEI. The V gene lost 6 bases and the J gene lost 4 bases, with 10 bases spanning the gap. CDR3 length: 13 amino acids. CDR3 amino acids: CASRGGPNQPQHF. CDR3 DNA sequence: TGTGCCAGCAGGGGGGGGCCGAATCAGCCCCAGCATTTT.

The chain uses TRBV19 and TRBJ2-4, with 12 bases lining up with TRBD1. V lost 3 bases and J lost 1; bases outside the gene matches: 10. The germline CDR1 and CDR2 sequences are LNHDA and SQIVND (reference sequence). The CDR3 consists of 19 residues. The CDR3 sequence: CASSIEGTGGANAKNIQYF. The CDR3 nucleotides read TGTGCCAGTAGTATTGAAGGGACAGGGGGCGCAAATGCCAAAAACATTCAGTACTTC.

This clone was seen a single time. The chain employs TRBV2 and TRBJ2-1; the match to TRBD1 covers 8 bases. V was clipped by 6 bases and J by 0 bases; unmatched bases: 4. The CDR3 contains 15 residues. CDR1 SNHLY and CDR2 FYNNEI come from the germline V gene. The CDR3 region has the DNA TGTGCCAGCAGCGCCGACAGGGGCTCCTACAATGAGCAGTTCTTC. Amino acids: CASSADRGSYNEQFF. Using reference TRBV2 and TRBJ2-1 for the parts outside the CDR3, the full variable domain is EPEVTQTPSHQVTQMGQEVILRCVPISNHLYFYWYRQILGQKVEFLVSFYNNEISEKSEIFDDQFSVERPDGSNFTLKIRSTKLEDSAMYFCASSADRGSYNEQFFGPGTRLTVL.

There are a few counts of this clone. The chain recombines TRBV6-1 with TRBJ1-4, with D unclear. The V end lost 1 base, the J end lost 7 bases, and 19 bases lay between the germline ends. The CDR3 spans 17 residues. Germline V lookup: CDR1 MNHNS, CDR2 SASEGT. The DNA for the CDR3 is TGTGCCAGCAGTGAAGAGCTTCGGGCGGGAACCCTTGAAAAACTGTTTTTT. Translated, it gives CASSEELRAGTLEKLFF.

The chain combines TRBV28 with TRBJ2-7, with 7 bases lining up with TRBD1. V was clipped by 2 bases and J by 0 bases; unmatched bases: 4. This CDR3 has 15 residues. CDR1 is MDHEN, CDR2 SYDVKM, per germline. The CDR3 DNA is TGTGCCAGCAGTTTACAGGACAGGCCCTCCTACGAGCAGTACTTC. Residues: CASSLQDRPSYEQYF.

The chain carries TRBV7-9 and TRBJ2-5; 10 bases are a match to TRBD2. Trimming took 0 bases from V and 4 from J; bases not matched to a gene: 2. This CDR3 is built from 15 residues. Germline V gene lookup returns CDR1 SEHNR and CDR2 FQNEAQ (reference sequence). For the CDR3, the DNA is TGTGCCAGCAGCTTAGCCCTAGCGGGAGTAGAGACCCAGTACTTC. This codes for CASSLALAGVETQYF.

The chain combines TRBV9 with TRBJ1-2, with D unclear. This CDR3 has 13 amino acids. Trimming took off 0 bases at V and 0 bases at J, with 3 bases between the two ends. Germline V lookup: CDR1 SGDLS, CDR2 YYNGEE. In nucleotides, the CDR3 is TGTGCCAGCAGCGTAGAGCCTAACTATGGCTACACCTTC. Its protein is CASSVEPNYGYTF.

This clone was seen more than once but under ten times. In DNA, the CDR3 is TGCGCCAGCAGCTTGGACGGTGGGAGAGGAGATACGCAGTATTTT. Its protein product is CASSLDGGRGDTQYF. The V gene is TRBV5-1, the J gene TRBJ2-3; possible D gene TRBD2, 5 bases. V was trimmed by 0 bases and J by 5 bases, leaving 13 bases between them. The CDR3 extends over 15 amino acids. Germline CDR1 SGHRS, CDR2 YFSETQ.

The chain combines TRBV9 with TRBJ1-1, with 9 bases lining up with TRBD1. Germline values: CDR1 SGDLS, CDR2 YYNGEE. The ends lost 0 bases at V and 0 bases at J; junction bases unmatched: 3. The CDR3 extends over 16 amino acids. CDR3 coding DNA: TGTGCCAGCAGCGTAGATACAGGGGGCTTGAACACTGAAGCTTTCTTT. Residues: CASSVDTGGLNTEAFF.

Only one count was recorded for this clone. V gene TRBV7-6 combines with J gene TRBJ2-3; D unresolved. This CDR3 contains 15 residues. Germline assignment: CDR1 SGHVS and CDR2 FNYEAQ. Deletions cut 3 bases from V and 2 bases from J, with 12 bases between. CDR3 nucleotide sequence: TGTGCCAGCAGCTTTGGTAGTTCCTACACAGATACGCAGTATTTT. Protein: CASSFGSSYTDTQYF.

This chain connects TRBV7-7 to TRBJ1-5; D is ambiguous. CDR1 and CDR2 from the germline V gene are SSHAT and FNYEAQ (reference sequence). V shed 2 bases and J shed 0 bases, with 8 bases lying between them. The CDR3 length is 15 residues. The CDR3 here is CASSLRGYSNQPQHF. In nucleotides, the CDR3 is TGTGCCAGCAGCTTAAGAGGCTATAGCAATCAGCCCCAGCATTTT.

This clone was recorded only once. The chain combines TRBV5-1 with TRBJ2-1; TRBD2 matches at 10 bases. V was pared by 4 bases and J by 4 bases, with 5 bases of the junction left unmatched. The germline gives CDR1 SGHRS, CDR2 YFSETQ. The CDR3 totals 15 residues. The CDR3 here is CASSLAGETYNEQFF. CDR3 sequence (DNA): TGCGCCAGCAGCCTAGCGGGAGAAACTTACAATGAGCAGTTCTTC. Looking up the rest from reference TRBV5-1 and TRBJ2-1 gives the full variable domain: KAGVTQTPRYLIKTRGQQVTLSCSPISGHRSVSWYQQTPGQGLQFLFEYFSETQRNKGNFPGRFSGRQFSNSRSEMNVSTLELGDSALYLCASSLAGETYNEQFFGPGTRLTVL.

V and J are TRBV2 and TRBJ2-1; TRBD2 agrees at 10 bases. V lost 0 bases to trimming and J lost 3 bases; unmatched junction nucleotides: 5. The CDR3 loop spans 17 amino acids. CDR1 is SNHLY, CDR2 FYNNEI, per germline. In nucleotides, the CDR3 is TGTGCCAGCAGTGAAGCTCCTGGGACTAGCGACTACAATGAGCAGTTCTTC. Its translation is CASSEAPGTSDYNEQFF.

V is TRBV5-1 and J is TRBJ1-5; a weak D match, TRBD1 (5 bases). Germline CDR1 is SGHRS and CDR2 is YFSETQ. V lost 3 bases and J lost 1, with 11 bases in between. The CDR3 is made up of 15 amino acids. CDR3 coding DNA: TGCGCCAGCAGCTGGAACGGGGGGAGCAATCAGCCCCAGCATTTT. It codes for CASSWNGGSNQPQHF.

This chain links TRBV5-1 with TRBJ1-4; 7 bases align to TRBD1. This CDR3 has 16 amino acids. Germline loops: CDR1 SGHRS, CDR2 YFSETQ. The V segment lost 4 bases and the J segment 6 bases; nucleotides outside the gene matches: 12. The CDR3: CASSPGDRAGDEKLFF. CDR3 DNA: TGCGCCAGCAGCCCCGGAGACAGGGCAGGAGATGAAAAACTGTTTTTT.

The chain uses TRBV11-2 and TRBJ2-6, with TRBD1 identical over 8 bases. This CDR3 is 17 amino acids long. The J segment lost 4 bases and the V segment lost 4 bases, leaving 9 bases of the junction unmatched. The V gene's germline CDR1 is SGHAT and CDR2 FQNNGV. The CDR3 loop is CASSSHQGASGANVLTF. As DNA, the CDR3 is TGTGCCAGCAGCTCGCACCAGGGGGCCTCCGGGGCCAACGTCCTGACTTTC.

This CDR3 reads CASSPLGQGSYEQYF. CDR3 nucleotide sequence: TGTGCCAGTAGTCCCCTCGGACAGGGATCCTACGAGCAGTACTTC. The chain employs TRBV19 and TRBJ2-7; 8 bases align to TRBD1. Trimming removed 5 bases from V and 1 base from J; junction bases left unmatched: 7. This CDR3 comprises 15 residues. Germline V gives CDR1 LNHDA, CDR2 SQIVND (reference sequence). Variable domain in full (rest from reference TRBV19 and TRBJ2-7): DGGITQSPKYLFRKEGQNVTLSCEQNLNHDAMYWYRQDPGQGLRLIYYSQIVNDFQKGDIAEGYSVSREKKESFPLTVTSAQKNPTAFYLCASSPLGQGSYEQYFGPGTRLTVT.

This chain connects TRBV5-1 to TRBJ2-5, with 10 bases matching TRBD2. The CDR3 length is 15 residues. The V gene's germline CDR1 is SGHRS and CDR2 YFSETQ. V was pared by 2 bases and J by 5 bases, with 6 bases of the junction left unmatched. CDR3 in amino acids: CASSFSGGPRETQYF. DNA for the CDR3: TGCGCCAGCAGCTTTAGCGGGGGGCCCCGGGAGACCCAGTACTTC.

J is TRBJ1-2 and V is TRBV6-6; D gene uncertain. The CDR3 sequence is 14 residues long. CDR1 and CDR2 from the germline V gene are MNHNY and SVGAGI (reference sequence). The germline V and J ends were trimmed by 2 bases and 1 base, with 8 bases remaining between them. CDR3: CASSYGLYNYGYTF. CDR3 DNA sequence: TGTGCCAGCAGTTACGGACTGTATAACTATGGCTACACCTTC.

The V and J genes are TRBV6-6 and TRBJ2-4; D not certain. The V end lost 5 bases, the J end lost 0 bases, and 11 bases lay between the germline ends. CDR3 length equals 15 residues. Germline CDR1 is MNHNY and CDR2 is SVGAGI (reference sequence). The CDR3 DNA reads as TGTGCCAGCAGTAGCCATACCTTAGCCAAAAACATTCAGTACTTC. It yields the protein CASSSHTLAKNIQYF.

This clone was observed a few times. The chain couples TRBV5-1 to TRBJ2-2, with D unresolved. The length of the CDR3 is 15 residues. Germline CDR1 reads SGHRS; CDR2 reads YFSETQ. Trimming removed 4 bases at V and 3 bases at J, with 13 bases between. CDR3 amino acids: CASSEDRRYTGELFF. In nucleotides, the CDR3 is TGCGCCAGCAGCGAGGATAGGAGATACACCGGGGAGCTGTTTTTT.

The chain joins TRBV11-2 to TRBJ1-3; 8 nucleotides line up with TRBD1. V was pared by 5 bases and J by 2 bases, with 5 bases of the junction left unmatched. Germline-derived CDR1 and CDR2 are SGHAT and FQNNGV. CDR3 size: 15 residues. The CDR3 sequence is CASSPQGATGNTIYF. CDR3 DNA: TGTGCCAGCAGCCCTCAGGGGGCGACTGGAAACACCATATATTTT.

The V gene is TRBV5-1, the J gene TRBJ2-3, with 10 bases aligning to TRBD2. The CDR3 spans 16 residues. V shed 4 bases and J 6 bases; nucleotides not matched to a gene: 11. The germline gives CDR1 SGHRS, CDR2 YFSETQ. CDR3 nucleotides: TGCGCCAGCAGCCCGCCGGGGACTAGCGCGGCGGATACGCAGTATTTT. Translation: CASSPPGTSAADTQYF.

The J gene is TRBJ2-7, the V gene TRBV2; TRBD1 aligns across 8 bases. CDR1 and CDR2 from the germline V gene are SNHLY and FYNNEI. V lost 10 bases, J lost 6 bases, and 14 bases stayed unmatched. CDR3 length: 14 residues. The CDR3 DNA reads as TGTGCCACCTACCGGGACAGGACTCCCGGCGAGCAGTACTTC. Amino acids: CATYRDRTPGEQYF.

This chain joins TRBV28 and TRBJ1-6, with 7 bases that match TRBD1. Looked up from germline, CDR1 is MDHEN and CDR2 is SYDVKM. V lost 8 bases, J lost 10 bases, and 11 bases stayed unmatched. The CDR3 loop spans 14 amino acids. The CDR3 loop reads CASSVGRGISPLHF. In DNA form, the CDR3 reads TGTGCCAGCTCGGTGGGCAGGGGGATCTCACCCCTCCACTTT.

The rearrangement uses TRBV5-1 and TRBJ2-7; 8 bases line up with TRBD2. After removal of 0 bases from V and 6 bases from J, the junction contained 5 bases not matched to a gene. The length of the CDR3 is 14 residues. Germline V gene data show CDR1 as SGHRS and CDR2 as YFSETQ. The DNA for the CDR3 is TGCGCCAGCAGCTTGGAAGGGACTAGTACCGAGCAGTACTTC. This sequence encodes CASSLEGTSTEQYF.

V is TRBV15 and J is TRBJ1-6, with D unresolved. Germline V CDR1 and CDR2: LNHNV, YYDKDF (reference sequence). This CDR3 is built from 14 residues. V lost 2 bases to trimming and J lost 9 bases, with 11 bases between them. The CDR3 spells CATSRPESGSPLHF. DNA of the CDR3: TGTGCCACCAGCAGACCGGAATCAGGTTCACCCCTCCACTTT.

This clone was detected a few times. The chain couples TRBV19 to TRBJ1-5; possible D gene TRBD1, 6 bases. Germline V gene sequence: CDR1 LNHDA, CDR2 SQIVND (reference sequence). V dropped 5 bases and J dropped 1 base, with 15 bases sitting between them. The CDR3 has 16 amino acids. The CDR3 reads CASSPRGGSSNQPQHF. The CDR3 nucleotides read TGTGCCAGTAGTCCACGGGGGGGCTCGAGCAATCAGCCCCAGCATTTT.

DNA of the CDR3: TGTGCCAGCAGCGTAAGGGGCACCCCCTACGAGCAGTACTTC. This encodes CASSVRGTPYEQYF. The genes are TRBV9 and TRBJ2-7, with TRBD1 as a possible D gene (5 bases). The ends were cut back, 1 base at V and 2 bases at J, with 10 bases in the middle. The length of the CDR3 is 14 residues. Germline CDR1 reads SGDLS; CDR2 reads YYNGEE.